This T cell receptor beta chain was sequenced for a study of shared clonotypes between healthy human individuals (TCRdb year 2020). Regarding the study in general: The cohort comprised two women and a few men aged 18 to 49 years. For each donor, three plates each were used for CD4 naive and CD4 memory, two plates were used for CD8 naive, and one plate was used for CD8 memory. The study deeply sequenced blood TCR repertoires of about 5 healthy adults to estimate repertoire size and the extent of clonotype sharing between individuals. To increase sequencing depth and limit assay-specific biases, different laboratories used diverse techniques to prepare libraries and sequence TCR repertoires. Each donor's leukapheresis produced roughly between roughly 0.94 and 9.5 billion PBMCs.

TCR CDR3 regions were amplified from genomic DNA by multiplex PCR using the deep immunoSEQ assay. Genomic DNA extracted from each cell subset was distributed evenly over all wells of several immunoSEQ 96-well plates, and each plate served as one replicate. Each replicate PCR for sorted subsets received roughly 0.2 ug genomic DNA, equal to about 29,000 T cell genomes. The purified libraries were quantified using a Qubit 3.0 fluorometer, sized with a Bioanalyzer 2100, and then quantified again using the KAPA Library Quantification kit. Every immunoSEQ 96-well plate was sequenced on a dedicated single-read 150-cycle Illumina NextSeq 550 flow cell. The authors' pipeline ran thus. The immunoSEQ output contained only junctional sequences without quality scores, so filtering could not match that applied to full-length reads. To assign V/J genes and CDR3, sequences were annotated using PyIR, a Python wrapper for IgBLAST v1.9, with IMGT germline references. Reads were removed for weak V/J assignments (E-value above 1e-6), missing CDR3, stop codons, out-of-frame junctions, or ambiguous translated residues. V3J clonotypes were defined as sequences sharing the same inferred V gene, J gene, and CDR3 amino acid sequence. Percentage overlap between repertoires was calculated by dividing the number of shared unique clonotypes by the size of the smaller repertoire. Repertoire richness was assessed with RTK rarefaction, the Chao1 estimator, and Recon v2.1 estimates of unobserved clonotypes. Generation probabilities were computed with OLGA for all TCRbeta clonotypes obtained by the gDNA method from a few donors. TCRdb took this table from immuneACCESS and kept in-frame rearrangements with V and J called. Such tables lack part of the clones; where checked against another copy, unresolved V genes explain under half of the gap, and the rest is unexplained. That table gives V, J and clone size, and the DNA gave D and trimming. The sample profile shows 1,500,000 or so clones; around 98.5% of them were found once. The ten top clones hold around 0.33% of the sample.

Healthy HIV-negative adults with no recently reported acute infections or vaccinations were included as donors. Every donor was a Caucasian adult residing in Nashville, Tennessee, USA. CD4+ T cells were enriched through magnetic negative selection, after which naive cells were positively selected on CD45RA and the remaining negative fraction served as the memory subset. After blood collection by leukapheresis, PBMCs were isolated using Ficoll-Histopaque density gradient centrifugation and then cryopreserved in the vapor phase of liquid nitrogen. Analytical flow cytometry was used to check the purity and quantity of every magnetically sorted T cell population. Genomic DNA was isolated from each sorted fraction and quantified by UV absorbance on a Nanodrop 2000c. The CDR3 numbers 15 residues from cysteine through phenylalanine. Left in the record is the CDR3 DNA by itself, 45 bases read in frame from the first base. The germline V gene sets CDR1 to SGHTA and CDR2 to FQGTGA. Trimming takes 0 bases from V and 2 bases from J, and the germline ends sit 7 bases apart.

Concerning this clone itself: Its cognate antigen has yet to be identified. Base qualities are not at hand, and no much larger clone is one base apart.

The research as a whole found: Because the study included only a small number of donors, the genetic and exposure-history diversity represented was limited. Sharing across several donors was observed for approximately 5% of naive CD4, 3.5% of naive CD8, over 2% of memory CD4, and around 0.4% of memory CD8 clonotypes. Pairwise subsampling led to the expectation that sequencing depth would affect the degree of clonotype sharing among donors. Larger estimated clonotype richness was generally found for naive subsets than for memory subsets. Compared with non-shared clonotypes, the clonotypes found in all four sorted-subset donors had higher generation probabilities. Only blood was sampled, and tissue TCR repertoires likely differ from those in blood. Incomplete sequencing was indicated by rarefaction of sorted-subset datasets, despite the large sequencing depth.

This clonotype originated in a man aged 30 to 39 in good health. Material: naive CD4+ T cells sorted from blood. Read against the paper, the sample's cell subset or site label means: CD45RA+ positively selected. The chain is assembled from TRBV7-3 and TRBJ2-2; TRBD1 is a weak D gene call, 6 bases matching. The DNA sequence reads TGTGCCAGCAGCTTAACACAGGGCAACACCGGGGAGCTGTTTTTT. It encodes CASSLTQGNTGELFF. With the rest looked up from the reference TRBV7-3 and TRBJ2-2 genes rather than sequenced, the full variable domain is GAGVSQTPSNKVTEKGKYVELRCDPISGHTALYWYRQSLGQGPEFLIYFQGTGAADDSGLPNDRFFAVRPEGSVSTLKIQRTERGDSAVYLCASSLTQGNTGELFFGEGSRLTVL.